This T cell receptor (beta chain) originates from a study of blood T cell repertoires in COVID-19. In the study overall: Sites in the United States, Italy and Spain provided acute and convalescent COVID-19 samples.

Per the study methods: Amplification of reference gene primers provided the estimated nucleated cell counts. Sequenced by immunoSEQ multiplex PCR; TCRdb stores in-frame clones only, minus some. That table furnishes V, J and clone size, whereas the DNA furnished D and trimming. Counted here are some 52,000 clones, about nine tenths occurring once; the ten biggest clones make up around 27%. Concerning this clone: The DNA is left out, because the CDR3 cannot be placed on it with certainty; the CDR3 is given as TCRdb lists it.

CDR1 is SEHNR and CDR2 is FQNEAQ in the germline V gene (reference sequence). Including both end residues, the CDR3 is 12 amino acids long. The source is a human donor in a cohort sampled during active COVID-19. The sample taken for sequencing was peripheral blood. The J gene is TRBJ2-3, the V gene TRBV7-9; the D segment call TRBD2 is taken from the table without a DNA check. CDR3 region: CASTSVGGTQYF.